This entry lists 15 T cell receptor beta chains sequenced from one sample in a study of cytomegalovirus exposure and HLA in healthy donors. It was with 60 Vbeta and 13 Jbeta primers that the PCR ran. Only in-frame clones appear in the TCRdb table, and some are missing; sequencing was by immunoSEQ multiplex PCR. This sample's table has just over 80,000 clones. Sequenced material: PBMCs. These receptors originate from a woman aged 25 to 39 in good health and CMV-seronegative.

CDR3 nucleotide sequence: TGTGCCAGCGGTGGGGCCGTCGGTTACGAGCAGTACTTC. Its protein is CASGGAVGYEQYF. The chain joins TRBV6-1 to TRBJ2-7; tentative D call: TRBD1 (5 bases). This CDR3 comprises 13 residues. Germline-derived CDR1 and CDR2 are MNHNS and SASEGT. With 8 bases removed from V and 4 bases from J, the gap between germline ends came to 15 bases.

This chain uses TRBV4-2 with TRBJ1-2, with 9 bases identical to TRBD1. The CDR3 length is 14 residues. The V gene end was trimmed by 4 bases and the J gene end by 3 bases; junction bases not matched to a gene: 3. Germline lookup yields CDR1 LGHNA and CDR2 YNFKEQ. The CDR3 DNA reads as TGTGCCAGCAGCCCGGGACAGGGCGACTATGGCTACACCTTC. Translating gives CASSPGQGDYGYTF.

This rearrangement joins TRBV2 to TRBJ2-7, with D perhaps TRBD2 (5 bases). Looked up from germline, CDR1 is SNHLY and CDR2 is FYNNEI. The CDR3 totals 13 residues. Trimming pared 7 bases from V and 2 bases from J, leaving 12 bases between. The CDR3 region is CASKLGSAYEQYF. The CDR3 nucleotides read TGTGCCAGCAAGTTGGGGAGCGCCTACGAGCAGTACTTC.

V and J are TRBV15 and TRBJ2-3; 9 nucleotides agree with TRBD2. With V trimmed by 0 bases and J by 3 bases, 7 bases remained unmatched. The length of the CDR3 is 17 residues. Looked up from germline, CDR1 is LNHNV and CDR2 is YYDKDF (reference sequence). The CDR3 here is CATSRDILAGATDTQYF. The CDR3 DNA reads TGTGCCACCAGCAGAGATATCTTAGCGGGAGCGACAGATACGCAGTATTTT.

The V call is TRBV29-1, the J call TRBJ2-3; D possibly corresponds to TRBD1 (5 bases). V lost 3 bases and J lost 6, with 10 bases in between. The V gene's germline CDR1 is SQVTM and CDR2 ANQGSEA. The CDR3 totals 12 residues. The CDR3 is CSVEGNRDTQYF. The CDR3 bases are TGCAGCGTTGAGGGTAACAGGGATACGCAGTATTTT.

V gene TRBV7-7 combines with J gene TRBJ2-1, with TRBD2 matching over 8 bases. Germline values: CDR1 SSHAT, CDR2 FNYEAQ (reference sequence). V lost 1 base and J lost 7; bases outside the gene matches: 3. The CDR3 has 14 residues. The CDR3 loop is CASSLGSGRNEQFF. CDR3 sequence (DNA): TGTGCCAGCAGCTTAGGAAGCGGGAGAAATGAGCAGTTCTTC.

The chain recombines TRBV4-1 with TRBJ2-5, with D possibly matching TRBD1 (5 bases). In germline, CDR1 is MGHRA, CDR2 YSYEKL. V was trimmed by 0 bases and J by 6 bases, leaving 11 bases between them. The CDR3 has 14 residues. The CDR3 DNA follows: TGCGCCAGCAGCCAAGAGCCAGGGTCGAAGACCCAGTACTTC. Protein: CASSQEPGSKTQYF.

The chain has TRBV7-9 and TRBJ2-1, with 10 bases matching TRBD2. Germline CDR1 reads SEHNR; CDR2 reads FQNEAQ (reference sequence). The CDR3 is 16 residues long. Germline trimming cut 1 base from V and 8 bases from J; bases unmatched to any gene: 8. CDR3 amino acids: CASSLEASGSSYEQFF. The CDR3 DNA follows: TGTGCCAGCAGCTTAGAGGCTAGCGGGAGTTCGTATGAGCAGTTCTTC.

The rearrangement links TRBV7-2 to TRBJ2-3, with D possibly matching TRBD2 (6 bases). The germline V and J ends were trimmed by 5 bases and 4 bases, with 16 bases remaining between them. CDR3 size: 15 residues. The V gene's germline CDR1 is SGHTA and CDR2 FQGNSA. The CDR3, as DNA: TGTGCCAGCAGCCATTGGGGCGGGAATGCAGATACGCAGTATTTT. Its protein product is CASSHWGGNADTQYF.

The chain recombines TRBV27 with TRBJ2-7; D remains unclear. The CDR3 covers 14 residues. V was cut by 3 bases and J by 2 bases, with 11 bases left in between. Germline CDR1 is MNHEY and CDR2 is SMNVEV (reference sequence). The CDR3 spells CASSFGPGTYEQYF. CDR3 sequence (DNA): TGTGCCAGCAGTTTTGGGCCAGGAACCTACGAGCAGTACTTC.

The chain employs TRBV5-1 and TRBJ2-1; 8 bases agree with TRBD1. Germline CDR1 reads SGHRS; CDR2 reads YFSETQ. V lost 0 bases, J lost 5 bases, and 16 bases stayed unmatched. The CDR3 runs 19 residues. The CDR3 nucleotides are TGCGCCAGCAGCTTGGGCCCCCTTCAGGGGGCAGGAATCGACAATGAGCAGTTCTTC. This encodes CASSLGPLQGAGIDNEQFF.

The rearrangement joins TRBV29-1 to TRBJ1-6; D remains unclear. The CDR3 consists of 14 residues. Germline V gives CDR1 SQVTM, CDR2 ANQGSEA. Between the trimmed V and J ends, which lost 3 bases and 7 bases, there was a span of 13 bases. DNA for the CDR3: TGCAGCGTTGAGAGAAGGTTGGAGAATTCACCCCTCCACTTT. It codes for CSVERRLENSPLHF.

V is TRBV30 and J is TRBJ2-5, with D perhaps TRBD2 (7 bases). Germline loops: CDR1 GTSNPN, CDR2 SVGIG (reference sequence). Trimming cost V 8 bases and J 2 bases, with 21 bases left between them. This CDR3 has 15 residues. The CDR3 loop reads CAGTKGGAGQETQYF. CDR3 DNA: TGTGCCGGGACCAAGGGGGGAGCGGGGCAAGAGACCCAGTACTTC.

The J gene is TRBJ1-5, the V gene TRBV2; no clear D. The CDR3 loop spans 18 amino acids. The V end was cut by 1 base, the J end by 3 bases, with 19 bases between. The germline V gene encodes CDR1 SNHLY and CDR2 FYNNEI. The chain's CDR3 is CASSEGGSAILFNQPQHF. In DNA form, the CDR3 reads TGTGCCAGCAGTGAAGGAGGGTCGGCCATTTTATTCAATCAGCCCCAGCATTTT.

The chain has TRBV27 and TRBJ1-2; 7 nucleotides line up with TRBD1. This CDR3 contains 14 residues. Per germline, CDR1 MNHEY and CDR2 SMNVEV (reference sequence). Losses at the gene ends were 5 bases for V and 10 bases for J; bases not matched to a gene: 13. The CDR3 DNA follows: TGTGCCAGCAGTCGCACACAGGGGATCCTGGACTACACCTTC. Amino acid sequence: CASSRTQGILDYTF.